These 10 T cell receptor beta chains were all obtained from the same sample, sequenced in a study. Each CDR3 protein is one row after TCRdb ran MiXCR on the 5' RACE reads. The table shows under 6,500 distinct CDR3 sequences, with approximately 70% occurring only once. Sample: memory CD4+ T cells sorted from a lymph node. Subset defined: memory CD4+ T cells, CD4+CD45RO+CD25-. These receptors were taken from a female donor with breast cancer.

The V call is TRBV20-1, the J call TRBJ2-3; D is ambiguous. The CDR3 sequence is 14 residues long. Germline CDR1 reads DFQATT; CDR2 reads SNEGSKA (reference sequence). V dropped 6 bases and J dropped 2 bases, with 15 bases sitting between them. The CDR3 spells CSAVAGEITDTQYF. CDR3 DNA: TGCAGTGCAGTGGCTGGTGAAATCACAGATACGCAGTATTTT.

A remark on this clonotype: Just one base apart from a much larger clone, this may be a read error. V and J are TRBV20-1 and TRBJ2-1, with D possibly being TRBD2 (5 bases). The CDR3 extends over 14 amino acids. CDR1 and CDR2 (germline): DFQATT, SNEGSKA (reference sequence). V dropped 3 bases and J dropped 7 bases, with 16 bases sitting between them. The CDR3 DNA is TGCAGTGCTAGTGAACCACTAGAGGCTAATGAGCAGTTCTTC. This gives the protein CSASEPLEANEQFF.

The chain links TRBV27 to TRBJ2-5; possibly TRBD1 or TRBD2 for D (5 bases each). The CDR3 is 13 amino acids. In germline, CDR1 is MNHEY, CDR2 SMNVEV (reference sequence). V was clipped by 4 bases and J by 5 bases, with 11 bases between them. The CDR3: CASSYEWGETQYF. The CDR3 nucleotides are TGTGCCAGCAGTTACGAATGGGGGGAGACCCAGTACTTC.

V and J are TRBV7-2 and TRBJ1-2; D is undetermined. Between the trimmed V and J ends, which lost 6 bases and 2 bases, there was a span of 7 bases. Germline CDR1 is SGHTA and CDR2 is FQGNSA. This CDR3 spans 12 amino acids. CDR3 amino acids: CASSLRNYGYTF. The DNA of the CDR3 is TGTGCCAGCAGTTTACGGAACTATGGCTACACCTTC.

J is TRBJ1-3 and V is TRBV12-3 or TRBV12-4; D is undetermined. The CDR3 has 17 residues. Trimming removed 1 base from V and 0 bases from J, with 13 bases in between. This CDR3 is CASSLVPLPSSGNTIYF. In DNA form, the CDR3 reads TGTGCCAGCAGTTTAGTCCCTCTCCCTTCCTCTGGAAACACCATATATTTT.

For the CDR3, the DNA is TGCGCCAGCAGCCTCTTAGGGACAGGGGCGGATTCACCCCTCCACTTT. Translating it yields CASSLLGTGADSPLHF. The gene calls are TRBV4-1 and TRBJ1-6, with TRBD1 matching over 10 bases. The germline V gene has CDR1 MGHRA and CDR2 YSYEKL. The CDR3 spans 16 residues. V shed 4 bases and J 8 bases; nucleotides not matched to a gene: 8.

The chain joins TRBV4-2 to TRBJ1-1; 9 bases are a match to TRBD1. CDR1 is LGHNA, CDR2 YNFKEQ, per germline. The V and J ends lost 5 bases and 1 base, in that order; junction bases with no gene match: 2. The CDR3 is 14 amino acids. The CDR3: CASSWDRANTEAFF. In DNA form, the CDR3 reads TGTGCCAGCAGCTGGGACAGGGCGAACACTGAAGCTTTCTTT.

The rearrangement joins TRBV15 to TRBJ2-4, with 8 bases lining up with TRBD1. The CDR3 is 14 residues long. The V gene end was trimmed by 3 bases and the J gene end by 7 bases; junction bases not matched to a gene: 5. CDR1 LNHNV and CDR2 YYDKDF come from the germline V gene (reference sequence). DNA for the CDR3: TGTGCCACCAGCAGGGCCGGGACAGGCAACATTCAGTACTTC. Its translation: CATSRAGTGNIQYF.

This clonotype was observed a few times. V is TRBV5-4 and J is TRBJ2-1, with D possibly matching TRBD1 (6 bases). The CDR3 extends over 15 amino acids. Germline V CDR1 and CDR2: SGHNT, YYREEE (reference sequence). With 0 bases removed from V and 0 bases from J, the gap between germline ends came to 7 bases. In DNA form, the CDR3 reads TGTGCCAGCAGCTTGGAGGACAGCTCCTACAATGAGCAGTTCTTC. Its protein is CASSLEDSSYNEQFF.

In its sample, this clonotype was seen a few times. The rearrangement links TRBV20-1 to TRBJ1-5; D might be TRBD1 (5 bases). V lost 0 bases, J lost 5 bases, and 11 bases lay in between. The CDR3 runs to 14 residues. The germline V gene encodes CDR1 DFQATT and CDR2 SNEGSKA (reference sequence). In DNA form, the CDR3 reads TGCAGTGCTAGAGAACGGGACCGTTATCAGCCCCAGCATTTT. It translates to CSARERDRYQPQHF.